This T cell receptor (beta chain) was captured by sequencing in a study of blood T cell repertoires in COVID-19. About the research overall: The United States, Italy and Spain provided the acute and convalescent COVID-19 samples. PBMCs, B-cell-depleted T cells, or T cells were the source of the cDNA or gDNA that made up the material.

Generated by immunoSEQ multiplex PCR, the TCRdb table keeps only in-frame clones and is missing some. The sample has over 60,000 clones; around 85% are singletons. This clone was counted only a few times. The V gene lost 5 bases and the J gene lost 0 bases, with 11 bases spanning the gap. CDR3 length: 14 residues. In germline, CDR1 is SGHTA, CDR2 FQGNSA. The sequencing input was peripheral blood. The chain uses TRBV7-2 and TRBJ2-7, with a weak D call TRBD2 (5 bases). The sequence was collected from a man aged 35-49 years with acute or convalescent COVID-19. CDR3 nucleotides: TGTGCCAGCAGCCCGGACTTCAGCTCCTACGAGCAGTACTTC. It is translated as CASSPDFSSYEQYF.